One and the same sample provided the 26 T cell receptor beta chains below, sequenced in a study of blood T cell repertoires in COVID-19. Measured with immunoSEQ multiplex PCR; TCRdb has only the in-frame clones, and not every one. Counted here are about 170,000 clones, around 90% occurring once; the ten biggest clones make up about 2.5%. The sequencing input was peripheral blood. Source of these receptors: an elderly woman with COVID-19, enrolled during active disease.

The rearrangement uses TRBV5-1 and TRBJ2-7; the match to TRBD1 covers 12 bases. This CDR3 is built from 16 residues. Losses at the gene ends were 2 bases for V and 6 bases for J; bases not matched to a gene: 9. Germline CDR1 and CDR2: SGHRS and YFSETQ. CDR3 amino acids: CASSLPSGTGGREQYF. CDR3 nucleotides: TGCGCCAGCAGCTTACCATCCGGGACAGGGGGCCGCGAGCAGTACTTC. The whole variable domain, remainder taken from reference TRBV5-1 and TRBJ2-7, is KAGVTQTPRYLIKTRGQQVTLSCSPISGHRSVSWYQQTPGQGLQFLFEYFSETQRNKGNFPGRFSGRQFSNSRSEMNVSTLELGDSALYLCASSLPSGTGGREQYFGPGTRLTVT.

The sample holds a few counts of this clone. V and J are TRBV4-2 and TRBJ2-3; 15 positions agree with TRBD2. Germline loops: CDR1 LGHNA, CDR2 YNFKEQ. J gave up 3 bases and V 3 bases, and 4 bases lay outside the gene matches. CDR3 size: 17 residues. This CDR3 reads CASSQEGTSGRTDTQYF. As DNA, the CDR3 is TGTGCCAGCAGCCAGGAGGGGACTAGCGGGAGGACAGATACGCAGTATTTT.

The rearrangement uses TRBV27 and TRBJ1-5; tentative D call: TRBD1 (5 bases). The V and J ends lost 9 bases and 6 bases respectively, with 21 bases between them. The CDR3 sequence is 15 residues long. Germline V gene lookup returns CDR1 MNHEY and CDR2 SMNVEV (reference sequence). In DNA, the CDR3 is TGTGCCAGTAGCCTAGTCGGGAGTGGGGGTCAGCCCCAGCATTTT. It is translated as CASSLVGSGGQPQHF.

The CDR3 protein is CASSAGLPGNEQFF. CDR3 DNA: TGTGCCAGCAGCGCGGGACTACCTGGGAATGAGCAGTTCTTC. J is TRBJ2-1 and V is TRBV9; TRBD2 matches 7 bases. CDR1 and CDR2 from the germline V gene are SGDLS and YYNGEE. J lost 7 bases, V lost 3 bases, and 7 bases had no gene match. This CDR3 is built from 14 residues.

V and J are TRBV28 and TRBJ2-7; D may be TRBD1 (5 bases). Germline V gene sequence: CDR1 MDHEN, CDR2 SYDVKM. CDR3 size: 13 residues. Between the trimmed V and J ends, which lost 5 bases and 5 bases, there was a span of 13 bases. CDR3 in amino acids: CASSASGIHEQYF. The CDR3 DNA is TGTGCCAGCAGTGCCTCAGGGATTCACGAGCAGTACTTC.

CDR3 amino acids: CASSRGRAPYEQYF. Written as DNA, the CDR3 is TGTGCCAGCAGCCGCGGGAGGGCTCCCTACGAGCAGTACTTC. The V gene is TRBV3-1 (or the pseudogene TRBV3-2), the J gene TRBJ2-7; TRBD2 matches at 9 bases. The CDR3 covers 14 residues. J lost 2 bases, V lost 4 bases, and 3 bases had no gene match. CDR1 LGHDT and CDR2 YNNKEL come from the germline V gene (reference sequence).

This clone turned up a few times. The gene calls are TRBV6-1 and TRBJ2-3, with a weak D call TRBD2 (6 bases). Trimming cost V 1 base and J 4 bases, with 9 bases left between them. Looked up from germline, CDR1 is MNHNS and CDR2 is SASEGT. This CDR3 region has 14 residues. In DNA form, the CDR3 reads TGTGCCAGCAGTGAAGGGGGGGATGCAGATACGCAGTATTTT. Its translation is CASSEGGDADTQYF.

The rearrangement joins TRBV20-1 to TRBJ2-7; 9 bases fit TRBD2. V lost 3 bases and J lost 8; bases outside the gene matches: 14. Germline assignment: CDR1 DFQATT and CDR2 SNEGSKA (reference sequence). The CDR3 extends over 15 amino acids. CDR3 loop: CSASVTGTSRGQQYF. CDR3 bases: TGCAGTGCTAGTGTTACCGGGACTAGCCGGGGGCAGCAGTACTTC.

This chain links TRBV15 with TRBJ1-1; D is perhaps TRBD1 (5 bases). Trimming left V 2 bases short and J 11 bases short, with 12 bases between. Germline CDR1 LNHNV, CDR2 YYDKDF (reference sequence). There are 12 residues in the CDR3. This CDR3 is CATSRSQGRAFF. In DNA, the CDR3 is TGTGCCACCAGCAGAAGTCAGGGCCGGGCTTTCTTT.

V gene TRBV7-9 combines with J gene TRBJ2-5; D is unresolved. V dropped 0 bases and J dropped 4 bases, with 6 bases sitting between them. Germline V gene sequence: CDR1 SEHNR, CDR2 FQNEAQ (reference sequence). There are 13 residues in the CDR3. The CDR3 region is CASSLALRETQYF. The DNA for the CDR3 is TGTGCCAGCAGCTTAGCACTACGAGAGACCCAGTACTTC. Full variable domain (outside the CDR3, taken from reference TRBV7-9 and TRBJ2-5): DTGVSQNPRHKITKRGQNVTFRCDPISEHNRLYWYRQTLGQGPEFLTYFQNEAQLEKSRLLSDRFSAERPKGSFSTLEIQRTEQGDSAMYLCASSLALRETQYFGPGTRLLVL.

V usage is TRBV4-1 and J usage is TRBJ1-2, with D possibly being TRBD1 (6 bases). The ends were cut back, 1 base at V and 5 bases at J, with 20 bases in the middle. The CDR3 contains 17 residues. Germline V gives CDR1 MGHRA, CDR2 YSYEKL. CDR3 in amino acids: CASSQGLGGPAGYGYTF. The CDR3 DNA reads TGCGCCAGCAGCCAAGGTCTAGGGGGACCTGCAGGATATGGCTACACCTTC.

There are a few counts of this clone. The rearrangement uses TRBV2 and TRBJ1-5; no reliable D call. With 6 bases removed from V and 1 base from J, the gap between germline ends came to 13 bases. The CDR3 totals 15 residues. The V gene's germline CDR1 is SNHLY and CDR2 FYNNEI. DNA of the CDR3: TGTGCCAGCAGCGAACACCTACAGAGCAATCAGCCCCAGCATTTT. This codes for CASSEHLQSNQPQHF. Full variable domain (outside the CDR3, taken from reference TRBV2 and TRBJ1-5): EPEVTQTPSHQVTQMGQEVILRCVPISNHLYFYWYRQILGQKVEFLVSFYNNEISEKSEIFDDQFSVERPDGSNFTLKIRSTKLEDSAMYFCASSEHLQSNQPQHFGDGTRLSIL.

This clone has just one count. The chain joins TRBV11-3 to TRBJ2-1; TRBD2 agrees at 7 bases. There are 13 residues in the CDR3. Germline V CDR1 and CDR2: SGHNT, YENEEA. Germline trimming cut 6 bases from V and 6 bases from J; bases unmatched to any gene: 5. The CDR3 region has the DNA TGTGCCAGCAGTGGGGGAGGGGCCAATGAGCAGTTCTTC. Translation: CASSGGGANEQFF.

This chain joins TRBV5-1 and TRBJ2-7, with a tentative D call TRBD1 (8 bases). The CDR3 is 14 amino acids. The V end was cut by 4 bases, the J end by 2 bases, with 13 bases between. CDR1 is SGHRS, CDR2 YFSETQ, per germline. In DNA form, the CDR3 reads TGCGCCAGCAGCCTACAGGGGGGGACCTACGAGCAGTACTTC. Translating it yields CASSLQGGTYEQYF.

The chain couples TRBV5-1 to TRBJ1-2, with D unresolved. V was shortened by 1 base and J by 4 bases, with 11 bases between the two germline ends. The CDR3 length is 14 residues. Germline V CDR1 and CDR2: SGHRS, YFSETQ. CDR3 in amino acids: CASSLKTPAYGYTF. The CDR3 nucleotides read TGCGCCAGCAGCTTGAAGACACCCGCCTATGGCTACACCTTC. Together with reference TRBV5-1 and TRBJ1-2, the CDR3 gives the full variable domain: KAGVTQTPRYLIKTRGQQVTLSCSPISGHRSVSWYQQTPGQGLQFLFEYFSETQRNKGNFPGRFSGRQFSNSRSEMNVSTLELGDSALYLCASSLKTPAYGYTFGSGTRLTVV.

This clone was observed a single time. J is TRBJ1-3 and V is TRBV3-1 (or the pseudogene TRBV3-2); 7 nucleotides agree with TRBD1. This CDR3 spans 13 amino acids. In germline, CDR1 is LGHDT, CDR2 YNNKEL (reference sequence). V lost 8 bases to trimming and J lost 4 bases; unmatched junction nucleotides: 5. The CDR3 region has the DNA TGTGCCAGCTCGGGACAGCTGGGAAACACCATATATTTT. It codes for CASSGQLGNTIYF.

The chain recombines TRBV10-3 with TRBJ1-5, with D maybe TRBD1 (5 bases). The CDR3 loop spans 13 amino acids. Trimming cost V 10 bases and J 1 base, with 11 bases left between them. Germline CDR1 ENHRY, CDR2 SYGVKD. CDR3 DNA sequence: TGTGCCACGGGGGTTCTCAGCAATCAGCCCCAGCATTTT. Translated: CATGVLSNQPQHF.

This clone has a handful of counts. The chain recombines TRBV19 with TRBJ2-3; D gene ambiguous. This CDR3 is built from 12 residues. Germline loops: CDR1 LNHDA, CDR2 SQIVND (reference sequence). Trimming left V 7 bases short and J 5 bases short, with 10 bases between. The DNA of the CDR3 is TGTGCCAGTAAGCGTCCCGGAGATACGCAGTATTTT. This codes for CASKRPGDTQYF.

V and J are TRBV3-1 (or the pseudogene TRBV3-2) and TRBJ2-2, with 8 positions matching TRBD1. With V trimmed by 3 bases and J by 9 bases, 9 bases remained unmatched. There are 15 residues in the CDR3. Per the germline V gene, CDR1 is LGHDT and CDR2 is YNNKEL (reference sequence). CDR3 sequence reads: CASSQDRVSGRELFF. The CDR3 DNA reads as TGTGCCAGCAGCCAGGACAGGGTTTCGGGGCGGGAGCTGTTTTTT.

This clone was seen a single time. The CDR3 loop reads CASSVDGTGVKETQYF. DNA for the CDR3: TGTGCCAGCAGCGTAGATGGGACAGGGGTTAAGGAGACCCAGTACTTC. The rearrangement links TRBV9 to TRBJ2-5; 10 nucleotides agree with TRBD1. The CDR3 extends over 16 amino acids. Germline CDR1 is SGDLS and CDR2 is YYNGEE. V lost 0 bases to trimming and J lost 5 bases; unmatched junction nucleotides: 7.

The chain joins TRBV6-5 to TRBJ2-7; D perhaps matches TRBD2 (6 bases). Germline CDR1 reads MNHEY; CDR2 reads SVGAGI. V shed 8 bases and J shed 3 bases, with 17 bases lying between them. The CDR3 is 14 residues long. The chain's CDR3 is CASGMPGDGYEQYF. The CDR3 bases are TGTGCCAGCGGGATGCCGGGGGACGGCTACGAGCAGTACTTC.

The chain joins TRBV9 to TRBJ2-5; possible D gene TRBD1, 5 bases. Trimming left V 3 bases short and J 4 bases short, with 13 bases between. CDR1 and CDR2 from the germline V gene are SGDLS and YYNGEE. This CDR3 contains 14 residues. The CDR3 DNA is TGTGCCAGCAGCGCCCCGGACATTTCAGAGACCCAGTACTTC. It encodes CASSAPDISETQYF.

This chain joins TRBV19 and TRBJ1-4, with 12 bases lining up with TRBD1. The CDR3 loop spans 16 amino acids. CDR1 and CDR2 from the germline V gene are LNHDA and SQIVND (reference sequence). Unmatched junction bases numbered 7, after V lost 6 bases and J lost 5 bases. CDR3 bases: TGTGCCAGTAGCCCGGGACAGGGGGCAAAAAATGAAAAACTGTTTTTT. Translating it yields CASSPGQGAKNEKLFF.

In its sample, this clone was seen once. The rearrangement joins TRBV9 to TRBJ2-1; D is possibly TRBD2 (6 bases). The CDR3 is 15 residues long. Germline CDR1 and CDR2: SGDLS and YYNGEE. The ends were cut back, 2 bases at V and 3 bases at J, with 12 bases in the middle. CDR3 amino acids: CASSVRREDYNEQFF. The CDR3 nucleotides read TGTGCCAGCAGCGTTCGGCGGGAAGACTACAATGAGCAGTTCTTC. Full variable domain (rest looked up from reference TRBV9 and TRBJ2-1): DSGVTQTPKHLITATGQRVTLRCSPRSGDLSVYWYQQSLDQGLQFLIQYYNGEERAKGNILERFSAQQFPDLHSELNLSSLELGDSALYFCASSVRREDYNEQFFGPGTRLTVL.

This chain links TRBV10-1 with TRBJ1-5, with D unresolved. The CDR3 loop spans 13 amino acids. In germline, CDR1 is WNHNN, CDR2 SYGVQD (reference sequence). The ends were cut back, 3 bases at V and 4 bases at J, with 7 bases in the middle. CDR3 protein: CASSENRNQPQHF. Here the CDR3 DNA reads TGCGCCAGCAGTGAAAACAGAAATCAGCCCCAGCATTTT.

The chain uses TRBV28 and TRBJ1-3; no clear D gene. Per germline, CDR1 MDHEN and CDR2 SYDVKM. The CDR3 covers 15 residues. The V end lost 6 bases, the J end lost 4 bases, and 16 bases lay between the germline ends. The CDR3 reads CASSYAHGRGNTIYF. DNA of the CDR3: TGTGCCAGCAGCTACGCTCATGGGCGCGGAAACACCATATATTTT.